A selection of T cell receptor beta chains follows, all from one sample in a study of Graves' ophthalmopathy and Graves' hyperthyroidism. MiXCR, applied by TCRdb to the multiplex PCR reads, yields one record per CDR3 protein. The sample lists some 1.1 million distinct CDR3 sequences; about two fifths were seen once. Sequenced: peripheral blood or thyroid tissue (not recorded which). The receptor source for this set is an adult man with Graves' hyperthyroidism. Both conserved end residues are part of each CDR3. The D gene is left open where the match is weak. Rows give clone size only sometimes, using once, few, many, or a class for an expanded clone.

TRBV10-3	TRBJ1-2	NA	NA	CATGRGDESYGYTF	TGTGCCACCGGTCGAGGGGACGAGAGCTATGGCTACACCTTC
TRBV2	TRBJ1-4	NA	NA	CASSTYRDGQKLFF	TGTGCCAGCAGTACTTACAGGGATGGGCAAAAACTGTTTTTT
TRBV6-4	TRBJ2-7	NA	few	CASSDSLRGEQYF	TGTGCCAGCAGTGACTCTCTTAGAGGCGAGCAGTACTTC
TRBV7-2	TRBJ1-5	TRBD1	NA	CASSLSGQTQHF	TGTGCCAGCAGCTTATCGGGACAGACCCAGCATTTT
TRBV6-5	TRBJ2-5	NA	once	CASSPVTEETQYF	TGTGCCAGCAGTCCAGTGACAGAAGAGACCCAGTACTTC
TRBV12-3/TRBV12-4	TRBJ1-2	TRBD1	many	CASRIRSGGASGYTF	TGTGCCAGCAGAATCCGCTCAGGGGGCGCGTCTGGCTACACCTTC
TRBV5-8	TRBJ1-1	NA	few	CASSSSSGRAFF	TGTGCCAGCAGCTCAAGTTCAGGGAGGGCTTTCTTT
TRBV5-6	TRBJ1-6	TRBD1	many	CASVGQGNSPLHF	TGTGCCAGCGTGGGACAGGGGAATTCACCCCTCCACTTT
TRBV20-1	TRBJ1-1	NA	many	CSAIYRGPNTEAFF	TGCAGTGCTATTTACCGGGGACCGAACACTGAAGCTTTCTTT
TRBV20-1	TRBJ2-5	NA	NA	CSARFRLQETQYF	TGCAGTGCTAGATTTCGACTGCAAGAGACCCAGTACTTC
TRBV20-1	TRBJ2-7	TRBD1	NA	CSAPGEQGAYEQYF	TGCAGTGCCCCGGGTGAACAGGGGGCTTACGAGCAGTACTTC
TRBV5-4	TRBJ1-6	NA	few	CASNQRGIGNSPLHF	TGTGCCAGCAACCAAAGGGGTATCGGTAATTCACCCCTCCACTTT
TRBV24-1	TRBJ2-7	NA	few	CATSETGTLYEQYF	TGTGCCACCAGTGAAACCGGGACACTTTACGAGCAGTACTTC
TRBV12-3/TRBV12-4	TRBJ1-2	NA	NA	CASSVGYTF	TGTGCCAGCAGTGTCGGCTACACCTTC
TRBV7-2	TRBJ1-1	TRBD1	many	CASSLAEGANTEAFF	TGTGCCAGCAGCTTAGCAGAGGGGGCGAACACTGAAGCTTTCTTT
TRBV20-1	TRBJ2-7	NA	few	CSARENYEQYF	TGCAGTGCTAGAGAAAATTACGAGCAGTACTTC
TRBV10-3	TRBJ1-5	NA	NA	CASSFSDKTQHF	TGTGCCAGCAGTTTTTCTGACAAGACCCAGCATTTT
TRBV11-2	TRBJ1-2	NA	NA	CASSAVGERSYGYTF	TGTGCCAGCAGCGCAGTAGGCGAGCGATCGTATGGCTACACCTTC
TRBV15	TRBJ1-1	NA	NA	CATNRASEAFF	TGTGCCACCAACAGGGCCTCTGAAGCTTTCTTT
TRBV7-2	TRBJ2-7	TRBD2	NA	CASNTRGLAGTYEQYF	TGTGCCAGCAACACTAGGGGGCTAGCGGGAACCTACGAGCAGTACTTC
TRBV6-5	TRBJ2-7	NA	once	CASSDDSWEGRRQYF	TGTGCCAGCAGTGACGACAGTTGGGAAGGGCGAAGGCAGTACTTC
TRBV5-1	TRBJ1-1	TRBD1	many	CASSSQGDLNTEAFF	TGCGCCAGCAGCTCGCAGGGGGATCTGAACACTGAAGCTTTCTTT
TRBV5-1	TRBJ1-2	NA	NA	CASSLSGGEGGYTF	TGCGCCAGCAGCTTGTCGGGGGGGGAAGGCGGCTACACCTTC
TRBV10-2	TRBJ2-7	TRBD2	NA	CATMLTSGSRHEQYF	TGTGCCACCATGCTGACTAGCGGGAGTCGGCACGAGCAGTACTTC
TRBV19	TRBJ1-4	NA	many	CASSTGASTATNEKLFF	TGTGCCAGTAGTACGGGGGCTTCGACAGCAACTAATGAAAAACTGTTTTTT
TRBV12-3/TRBV12-4	TRBJ1-5	NA	NA	CASSSISSNQPQHF	TGTGCCAGCAGTTCGATCTCTAGCAATCAGCCCCAGCATTTT
TRBV7-9	TRBJ1-1	NA	many	CASRPPGMGENTEAFF	TGTGCCAGCAGACCCCCCGGCATGGGGGAGAACACTGAAGCTTTCTTT
TRBV29-1	TRBJ2-7	TRBD2	many	CSASGGDMALQYF	TGCAGCGCTAGCGGGGGGGATATGGCTTTGCAGTACTTC
TRBV7-2	TRBJ2-2	NA	NA	CASSRTHSIPGELFF	TGTGCCAGCAGCAGAACGCATAGTATCCCCGGGGAGCTGTTTTTT
TRBV20-1	TRBJ1-2	NA	NA	CSASPNPWGYGYTF	TGCAGTGCTAGTCCGAACCCCTGGGGCTATGGCTACACCTTC
TRBV7-6	TRBJ2-7	NA	NA	CASSPKVGGDEQYF	TGTGCCAGCAGCCCAAAGGTGGGGGGTGACGAGCAGTACTTC
TRBV6-5	TRBJ1-1	TRBD1	many	CASSYPTGKEAFF	TGTGCCAGCAGTTACCCGACAGGGAAAGAAGCTTTCTTT
TRBV5-1	TRBJ1-3	NA	many	CASSLPDPGNTIYF	TGCGCCAGCAGCTTGCCAGACCCTGGAAACACCATATATTTT
TRBV7-9	TRBJ2-7	NA	many	CASSLGGSGEYEQYF	TGTGCCAGCAGCTTAGGAGGGTCAGGGGAATACGAGCAGTACTTC
TRBV28	TRBJ2-7	NA	NA	CASKRGQLYSYEQYF	TGTGCCAGCAAAAGAGGACAGCTATACTCCTACGAGCAGTACTTC
TRBV20-1	TRBJ1-1	NA	many	CSVPLLTGNTEAFF	TGCAGTGTCCCACTTCTGACTGGGAACACTGAAGCTTTCTTT
TRBV2	TRBJ1-2	NA	many	CASSEAWGGYTF	TGTGCCAGCAGTGAAGCGTGGGGTGGCTACACCTTC
TRBV4-2	TRBJ1-1	NA	once	CASTLGSGNTEAFF	TGTGCCAGCACTTTGGGGAGCGGAAACACTGAAGCTTTCTTT
TRBV5-5	TRBJ1-4	NA	NA	CASSQRTEKLFF	TGTGCCAGCAGCCAGCGGACCGAAAAACTGTTTTTT
TRBV5-1	TRBJ2-5	NA	many	CASSLRTNQETQYF	TGCGCCAGCAGCTTACGGACAAACCAAGAGACCCAGTACTTC
TRBV7-9	TRBJ1-3	NA	few	CASLSDSGNTIYF	TGTGCCAGCCTATCGGACTCTGGAAACACCATATATTTT
TRBV7-2	TRBJ2-7	NA	many	CASSRPPGGEQYF	TGTGCCAGCAGCCGCCCCCCCGGAGGGGAGCAGTACTTC
TRBV6-5	TRBJ2-7	NA	many	CASSYGSGEQYF	TGTGCCAGCAGTTACGGGTCGGGCGAGCAGTACTTC
TRBV20-1	TRBJ1-2	NA	NA	CSASPRNLKNYGYTF	TGCAGTGCTAGCCCCCGGAACCTCAAAAACTATGGCTACACCTTC
TRBV10-3	TRBJ1-2	NA	NA	CAISPADDRLYVGYTF	TGTGCCATCTCCCCGGCAGACGATCGACTCTATGTAGGCTACACCTTC
TRBV10-3	TRBJ1-1	NA	NA	CAITEVMNTEAFF	TGTGCCATCACCGAGGTCATGAACACTGAAGCTTTCTTT
TRBV6-1	TRBJ2-6	NA	many	CASIPADVASGANVLTF	TGTGCCAGCATTCCTGCGGACGTCGCTTCTGGGGCCAACGTCCTGACTTTC
TRBV18	TRBJ1-1	NA	NA	CASSPKNSVNTEAFF	TGTGCCAGCTCACCAAAGAACTCCGTGAACACTGAAGCTTTCTTT
TRBV7-9	TRBJ2-5	TRBD1	many	CASSLRDRGGETQYF	TGCGCCAGCAGTCTCCGGGACAGGGGAGGGGAGACCCAGTACTTC
TRBV12-3/TRBV12-4	TRBJ1-6	TRBD1	many	CASSTLGTGNSPLHF	TGTGCCAGCAGTACCTTAGGGACAGGGAATTCACCCCTCCACTTT
TRBV7-6	TRBJ2-2	TRBD2	many	CASSLTREGPLTGELFF	TGTGCCAGCAGCTTAACGCGGGAGGGCCCGTTGACCGGGGAGCTGTTTTTT
TRBV7-9	TRBJ1-2	NA	many	CASSLDANDYGYTF	TGTGCCAGCAGCTTGGATGCAAACGACTATGGCTACACCTTC
TRBV30	TRBJ2-7	TRBD1	few	CAWNTDDRDYEQYF	TGTGCCTGGAATACGGATGACAGGGACTACGAGCAGTACTTC
TRBV30	TRBJ1-2	TRBD1	few	CAWSDRVSYGYTF	TGTGCCTGGAGCGACAGGGTTAGCTATGGCTACACCTTC
TRBV11-2	TRBJ1-6	NA	many	CASSPRANSPLHF	TGTGCCAGCAGCCCCCGGGCCAATTCACCCCTCCACTTT